These 29 T cell receptor beta chains share one sample of origin, sequenced in a study of immune heterogeneity within non-small cell lung tumors. Bulk tumor genomic DNA, approximately 600 ng per sample, was used as template. Widely spaced biopsies, several per primary tumor, were obtained at surgery. Each patient presented with untreated, newly diagnosed non-small cell lung cancer and received curative surgery. In a multiplex PCR, 32 V and 13 J primers amplified TCR beta CDR3. TCRdb recomputed calls from the multiplex PCR reads with MiXCR, one row per CDR3 protein. The sample yields some 21,000 distinct CDR3 sequences, about 29% seen once. The specimen was lung tumor tissue. These receptor sequences come from a middle-aged man with non-small cell lung cancer.

Turning to this clonotype: This could be a read error, since a much larger clone is one nucleotide away. The chain recombines TRBV20-1 with TRBJ1-4; unclear D gene. CDR3 size: 15 residues. Germline CDR1 and CDR2: DFQATT and SNEGSKA (reference sequence). The ends were cut back, 1 base at V and 6 bases at J, with 15 bases in the middle. The CDR3 region has the DNA TGCAGTGCTAGAGTCTGGGGTACGAGGGATGAAAAACTGTTTTTT. Its protein product is CSARVWGTRDEKLFF.

The table lists this clonotype with a few counts. The chain links TRBV10-3 to TRBJ2-5; TRBD1 might be the D (6 bases). Germline loops: CDR1 ENHRY, CDR2 SYGVKD. V lost 3 bases and J 1 base, leaving 12 bases between the germline ends. This CDR3 spans 15 amino acids. The CDR3 region is CAISDSGQAQETQYF. As DNA, the CDR3 is TGTGCCATCAGTGACTCGGGACAAGCCCAAGAGACCCAGTACTTC.

The chain joins TRBV20-1 to TRBJ1-2; D uncertain. This CDR3 region has 15 residues. Looked up from germline, CDR1 is DFQATT and CDR2 is SNEGSKA (reference sequence). Trimming took off 0 bases at V and 0 bases at J, with 11 bases between the two ends. The CDR3 DNA reads as TGCAGTGCTAGAGATCAGTCGGGAACTAACTATGGCTACACCTTC. Protein sequence: CSARDQSGTNYGYTF.

This clonotype has a handful of counts. The chain links TRBV13 to TRBJ2-3; perhaps TRBD2 as D (6 bases). In germline, CDR1 is PRHDT, CDR2 FYEKMQ (reference sequence). The CDR3 totals 15 residues. The V end was cut by 7 bases, the J end by 2 bases, with 16 bases between. CDR3 protein: CASTFRDSLTDTQYF. In DNA form, the CDR3 reads TGTGCCAGCACATTCCGGGACTCCCTCACAGATACGCAGTATTTT. The full variable domain, rest sourced from reference TRBV13 and TRBJ2-3, is AAGVIQSPRHLIKEKRETATLKCYPIPRHDTVYWYQQGPGQDPQFLISFYEKMQSDKGSIPDRFSAQQFSDYHSELNMSSLELGDSALYFCASTFRDSLTDTQYFGPGTRLTVL.

This clonotype was detected a few times. The chain carries TRBV7-2 and TRBJ1-2; 9 bases fit TRBD1. Germline CDR1 reads SGHTA; CDR2 reads FQGNSA. V dropped 5 bases and J dropped 7; count of bases not matched to a gene: 14. CDR3 length: 16 amino acids. In DNA form, the CDR3 reads TGTGCCAGCAGCATCTATTCCGGGACAGGGCTTCTTGGCTACACCTTC. Translating gives CASSIYSGTGLLGYTF.

The chain has TRBV4-1 and TRBJ2-5, with 7 nucleotides matching TRBD1. This CDR3 spans 14 amino acids. Germline values: CDR1 MGHRA, CDR2 YSYEKL. After removal of 2 bases from V and 5 bases from J, the junction contained 5 bases not matched to a gene. The CDR3 nucleotides are TGCGCCAGCAGCCAAACCGGGACAGAGGAGACCCAGTACTTC. Translated, it gives CASSQTGTEETQYF.

This clonotype appeared a few times. This may be a read error: a much more frequent sequence differs by one nucleotide. The CDR3 here is CAIDPGQGGQPQHF. CDR3 in DNA: TGTGCCATCGACCCGGGACAGGGAGGTCAGCCCCAGCATTTT. The chain employs TRBV6-1 and TRBJ1-5; 9 bases match TRBD1. The V gene's germline CDR1 is MNHNS and CDR2 SASEGT. This CDR3 region has 14 residues. V was clipped by 10 bases and J by 6 bases; unmatched bases: 10.

This clonotype was seen at least ten times. V gene TRBV2 combines with J gene TRBJ2-7; D possibly uses TRBD1 or TRBD2 (5 bases each). Germline V gene data show CDR1 as SNHLY and CDR2 as FYNNEI. This CDR3 is built from 13 residues. Trimming pared 4 bases from V and 4 bases from J, leaving 11 bases between. The CDR3 protein is CASSAGRQYEQYF. CDR3 DNA: TGTGCCAGCAGTGCGGGACGCCAATACGAGCAGTACTTC.

This clonotype showed up many times. The genes are TRBV2 and TRBJ2-5; 8 bases align to TRBD2. J gave up 3 bases and V 6 bases, and 9 bases lay outside the gene matches. Germline V lookup: CDR1 SNHLY, CDR2 FYNNEI. The CDR3 has 15 amino acids. The CDR3 nucleotides are TGTGCCAGCAGGGCTAATAGCGGGACGAAAGAGACCCAGTACTTC. Amino acid sequence: CASRANSGTKETQYF.

This clonotype was seen ten or more times. The chain recombines TRBV2 with TRBJ2-1; 10 nucleotides agree with TRBD2. The CDR3 contains 14 residues. V was pared by 7 bases and J by 3 bases, with 3 bases of the junction left unmatched. Germline V lookup: CDR1 SNHLY, CDR2 FYNNEI. This CDR3 reads CASMRTSGYNEQFF. The CDR3 DNA is TGTGCCAGCATGAGGACTAGCGGCTACAATGAGCAGTTCTTC.

V is TRBV5-1 and J is TRBJ1-1, with D hard to call. The V end was cut by 5 bases, the J end by 8 bases, with 13 bases between. Germline V CDR1 and CDR2: SGHRS, YFSETQ. There are 12 residues in the CDR3. In nucleotides, the CDR3 is TGCGCCAGCAGTTGGCCAGGCAGGGAAGCTTTCTTT. Residues: CASSWPGREAFF.

This clonotype was picked up a small number of times. V gene TRBV11-3 combines with J gene TRBJ1-2, with 7 bases fitting TRBD1. This CDR3 region has 18 residues. Per the germline V gene, CDR1 is SGHNT and CDR2 is YENEEA. Germline trimming cut 0 bases from V and 7 bases from J; bases unmatched to any gene: 17. The CDR3 sequence is CASSLENLTGKDLVGYTF. The CDR3 DNA reads as TGTGCCAGCAGCTTAGAGAACTTGACAGGGAAGGATCTGGTTGGCTACACCTTC.

With respect to this clonotype: It may be a read error: a sequence one base away is much more abundant. The chain couples TRBV27 to TRBJ1-1; 7 nucleotides match TRBD1. This CDR3 has 15 amino acids. Per germline, CDR1 MNHEY and CDR2 SMNVEV (reference sequence). Unmatched junction bases numbered 8, after V lost 5 bases and J lost 2 bases. In DNA form, the CDR3 reads TGTGCCAGCAGTCTCTACCGGACAGGTAACACTGAAGCTTTCTTT. Its protein product is CASSLYRTGNTEAFF.

The chain links TRBV20-1 to TRBJ2-1; possibly TRBD2 for D (6 bases). Trimming took off 5 bases at V and 1 base at J, with 18 bases between the two ends. The CDR3 covers 16 residues. In germline, CDR1 is DFQATT, CDR2 SNEGSKA (reference sequence). The CDR3, as DNA: TGCAGTGCTTTGGAGGGGCTACGTGCTTCCTACAATGAGCAGTTCTTC. Protein product: CSALEGLRASYNEQFF.

V usage is TRBV7-3 and J usage is TRBJ2-3; no definite D call. Trimming stripped 3 bases from V and 4 bases from J, with 8 bases between. The CDR3 loop spans 13 amino acids. Germline V gene lookup returns CDR1 SGHTA and CDR2 FQGTGA. CDR3 coding DNA: TGTGCCAGCAGCTTTAGACCCCCAGATACGCAGTATTTT. Protein: CASSFRPPDTQYF.

This clonotype appeared many times. The chain carries TRBV28 and TRBJ2-7; D is possibly TRBD1 or TRBD2 (5 bases each). Germline values: CDR1 MDHEN, CDR2 SYDVKM. Trimming removed 7 bases at V and 1 base at J, with 11 bases between. CDR3 length: 13 amino acids. The CDR3 reads CASIGGWSYEQYF. In DNA, the CDR3 is TGTGCCAGCATTGGGGGATGGTCCTACGAGCAGTACTTC.

This clonotype is medium-sized in the sample. The chain recombines TRBV30 with TRBJ1-2; 8 bases line up with TRBD1. This CDR3 comprises 13 residues. The germline gives CDR1 GTSNPN, CDR2 SVGIG (reference sequence). J lost 2 bases, V lost 1 base, and 0 bases had no gene match. The CDR3 DNA reads as TGTGCCTGGAGTGGACAGGGGAACTATGGCTACACCTTC. The encoded protein is CAWSGQGNYGYTF.

This clonotype has just a few counts. The chain joins TRBV29-1 to TRBJ2-1; 10 positions match TRBD2. With V trimmed by 4 bases and J by 3 bases, 3 bases remained unmatched. This CDR3 comprises 14 residues. Germline CDR1 SQVTM, CDR2 ANQGSEA. CDR3 in amino acids: CSVGTSGVYNEQFF. The CDR3 DNA reads TGCAGCGTTGGGACTAGCGGAGTCTACAATGAGCAGTTCTTC.

The chain recombines TRBV12-3 or TRBV12-4 with TRBJ2-3; D remains unclear. The ends were cut back, 5 bases at V and 2 bases at J, with 5 bases in the middle. This CDR3 has 12 residues. The chain's CDR3 is CASSLHTDTQYF. The CDR3, as DNA: TGTGCCAGCAGTCTCCACACAGATACGCAGTATTTT.

With regard to this clonotype: This may come from a read error, since a much larger clone is one base off. The chain links TRBV11-2 to TRBJ2-7; D is uncertain. The CDR3 is made up of 11 amino acids. CDR1 SGHAT and CDR2 FQNNGV come from the germline V gene. CDR3 region: CTSSRTDEQYF. The DNA of the CDR3 is TGTACCAGCAGCCGGACCGACGAGCAGTACTTC. Using reference TRBV11-2 and TRBJ2-7 for the parts outside the CDR3, the full variable domain is EAGVAQSPRYKIIEKRQSVAFWCNPISGHATLYWYQQILGQGPKLLIQFQNNGVVDDSQLPKDRFSAERLKGVDSTLKIQPAKLEDSAVYLCTSSRTDEQYFGPGTRLTVT.

With regard to this clonotype: A much larger clone lies a single base off, so this may be a read error. The V call is TRBV30, the J call TRBJ2-7; D is possibly TRBD2 (5 bases). CDR1 and CDR2 from the germline V gene are GTSNPN and SVGIG (reference sequence). This CDR3 has 14 amino acids. Trimming left V 4 bases short and J 4 bases short, with 17 bases between. The CDR3: CAWIVSSVIYEQYF. The CDR3 DNA sequence: TGTGCCTGGATTGTGAGTAGCGTAATATACGAGCAGTACTTC.

Of note for this clonotype: Since a much larger clone is just one base distant, this may be a read error. The genes are TRBV19 and TRBJ2-2; D tentatively reads TRBD1 or TRBD2 (5 bases each). The CDR3 is made up of 13 amino acids. The germline CDR1 and CDR2 sequences are LNHDA and SQIVND (reference sequence). The CDR3: CVSIGTRAGELFF. The CDR3 DNA follows: TGTGTCAGTATTGGGACCAGAGCCGGGGAGCTGTTTTTT.

The V gene is TRBV12-3 or TRBV12-4, the J gene TRBJ2-5; tentative D call: TRBD2 (5 bases). This CDR3 comprises 14 residues. V was clipped by 2 bases and J by 4 bases, with 11 bases between them. CDR3 residues: CASSLSAGSETQYF. CDR3 nucleotide sequence: TGTGCCAGCAGTTTATCTGCGGGTTCAGAGACCCAGTACTTC.

This sequence joins TRBV4-1 and TRBJ1-1; D not resolved. The CDR3 consists of 14 residues. Germline loops: CDR1 MGHRA, CDR2 YSYEKL. Trimming took 1 base from V and 2 from J, leaving 8 bases between them. CDR3: CASSQVSVNTEAFF. The CDR3 DNA reads TGCGCCAGCAGCCAAGTCTCAGTCAACACTGAAGCTTTCTTT.

The rearrangement links TRBV5-6 to TRBJ2-1; D is uncertain. CDR3 length equals 15 residues. V was pared by 0 bases and J by 5 bases, with 12 bases between. Germline V lookup: CDR1 SGHDT, CDR2 YYEEEE. The CDR3 DNA reads as TGTGCCAGCAGCTTGGGATTAGTCTTAGACAATGAGCAGTTCTTC. It translates to CASSLGLVLDNEQFF.

Worth noting for this clonotype: At one end the junction does not follow the germline gene, possibly because of a read error. The rearrangement links TRBV24-1 to TRBJ2-1; 9 positions agree with TRBD2. This CDR3 contains 16 residues. The germline V gene encodes CDR1 KGHDR and CDR2 SFDVKD. The CDR3, as DNA: TGTGCCACCAGTGATTTGGGGCTAGCGGGGAAAAATGCGCAGTTCTTC. It is translated as CATSDLGLAGKNAQFF.

The V gene is TRBV27, the J gene TRBJ2-4, with 7 bases aligning to TRBD2. The CDR3 extends over 16 amino acids. V was clipped by 6 bases and J by 1 base; unmatched bases: 9. Germline V gene sequence: CDR1 MNHEY, CDR2 SMNVEV (reference sequence). The CDR3 region has the DNA TGTGCCAGCAGGACGGGGGGAGTCGTGGCCAAAAACATTCAGTACTTC. This sequence encodes CASRTGGVVAKNIQYF.

This clonotype was recorded once. The V and J genes are TRBV6-2 or TRBV6-3 and TRBJ2-7; 7 nucleotides align to TRBD2. The V segment lost 7 bases and the J segment 2 bases; nucleotides outside the gene matches: 5. The CDR3 contains 13 residues. Germline CDR1 is MNHEY and CDR2 is SVGEGT. The CDR3 reads CASMRGSAYEQYF. The CDR3 nucleotides are TGTGCCAGCATGCGGGGGAGCGCCTACGAGCAGTACTTC.

By frequency in the sample, this clonotype is medium-sized. This chain links TRBV7-2 with TRBJ2-7; 11 nucleotides agree with TRBD2. Germline V gives CDR1 SGHTA, CDR2 FQGNSA. The V and J ends lost 5 bases and 6 bases, in that order; junction bases with no gene match: 6. The CDR3 spans 14 residues. CDR3 region: CASSPGLAAGEQYF. The CDR3 region has the DNA TGTGCCAGCAGCCCGGGACTAGCGGCTGGCGAGCAGTACTTC.